This T cell receptor (beta chain) was recorded in a study of response to subunit inactivated influenza vaccine. MiXCR was run by TCRdb on the RT-PCR reads, yielding one entry per CDR3 protein. The sample lists about 540,000 distinct CDR3 sequences; around 15% were seen once. V shed 3 bases and J 2 bases; nucleotides not matched to a gene: 2. Per the germline V gene, CDR1 is SGHRS and CDR2 is YFSETQ. This CDR3 has 15 amino acids. Whole-study findings and limits: Each seasonal influenza vaccination recruits few new T cells, the authors suggested.

A note on this clonotype: Its specificity is unknown. Being one base from a much bigger clone, this may be a read error.

Sequencing was performed on PBMCs from blood, taken approximately 12 days after vaccination. The origin of this receptor is a man aged 45 to 65 who received an inactivated influenza vaccine. The chain employs TRBV5-1 and TRBJ2-2; 9 nucleotides align to TRBD2. Here the CDR3 reads CASSSGTSNTGELFF. The CDR3 coding sequence is TGCGCCAGCAGCTCCGGGACTAGCAACACCGGGGAGCTGTTTTTT.